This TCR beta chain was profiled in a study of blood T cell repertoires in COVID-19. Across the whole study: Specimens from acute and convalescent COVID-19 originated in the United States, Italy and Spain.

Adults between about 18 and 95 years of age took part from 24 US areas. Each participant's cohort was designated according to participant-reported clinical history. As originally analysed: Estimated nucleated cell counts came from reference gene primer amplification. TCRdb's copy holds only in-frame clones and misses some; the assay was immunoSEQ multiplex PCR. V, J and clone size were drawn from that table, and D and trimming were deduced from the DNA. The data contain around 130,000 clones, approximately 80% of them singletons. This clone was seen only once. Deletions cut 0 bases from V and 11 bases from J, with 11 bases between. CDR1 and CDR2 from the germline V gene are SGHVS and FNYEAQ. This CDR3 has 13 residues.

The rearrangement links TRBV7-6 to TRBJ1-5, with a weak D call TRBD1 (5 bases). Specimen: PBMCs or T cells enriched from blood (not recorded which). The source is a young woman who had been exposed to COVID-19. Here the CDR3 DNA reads TGTGCCAGCAGCTTAGCGTATGGGGCATCCCAGCATTTT. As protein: CASSLAYGASQHF. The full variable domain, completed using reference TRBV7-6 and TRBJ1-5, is GAGVSQSPRYKVTKRGQDVALRCDPISGHVSLYWYRQALGQGPEFLTYFNYEAQQDKSGLPNDRFSAERPEGSISTLTIQRTEQRDSAMYRCASSLAYGASQHFGDGTRLSIL.